The present T cell receptor (beta chain) was sequenced within a study of identical twins. Only a few counts were recorded for this clonotype. TCRdb processed the 5' RACE reads anew with MiXCR; each CDR3 protein has one entry. The table has hundreds of thousands of distinct CDR3 sequences, 6% to 6.5% seen once; the top ten hold 1.5% to 2%. Sequencing was done on a sample of naive T cells sorted from blood. This receptor was obtained from a man between 18 and 29 years old in good health.

The CDR3 spells CASSIGPMTSPGFSGAFF. DNA of the CDR3: TGTGCCAGTAGTATCGGGCCAATGACCTCCCCCGGCTTCAGCGGAGCTTTCTTT. This chain uses TRBV19 with TRBJ1-1; D unclear. CDR3 length equals 18 residues. The germline gives CDR1 LNHDA, CDR2 SQIVND (reference sequence). V shed 3 bases and J shed 10 bases, with 30 bases lying between them. Supplemented by reference TRBV19 and TRBJ1-1, the full variable domain reads DGGITQSPKYLFRKEGQNVTLSCEQNLNHDAMYWYRQDPGQGLRLIYYSQIVNDFQKGDIAEGYSVSREKKESFPLTVTSAQKNPTAFYLCASSIGPMTSPGFSGAFFGQGTRLTVV.